This TCR beta chain came from a study of shared clonotypes between healthy human individuals. Profiling relied on immunoSEQ multiplex PCR, and the TCRdb table lists in-frame clones only, not all of them. The table includes approximately 2.4 million clones, 90% to 96% detected once. Healthy HIV-negative adults without recent acute infections or vaccinations served as donors. Sequenced input: naive CD4+ T cells sorted from blood. Stated subset: CD45RA+ positively selected. This TCR was recovered from a man aged 18 to 35 in good health.

The CDR3: CASSFPPGLGLSGNTIYF. In DNA form, the CDR3 reads TGTGCCAGCAGTTTTCCTCCCGGGTTGGGGCTCTCTGGAAACACCATATATTTT. The rearrangement uses TRBV27 and TRBJ1-3; possible D gene TRBD1, 5 bases. Per the germline V gene, CDR1 is MNHEY and CDR2 is SMNVEV (reference sequence). This CDR3 comprises 18 residues. The V end lost 3 bases, the J end lost 0 bases, and 18 bases lay between the germline ends.